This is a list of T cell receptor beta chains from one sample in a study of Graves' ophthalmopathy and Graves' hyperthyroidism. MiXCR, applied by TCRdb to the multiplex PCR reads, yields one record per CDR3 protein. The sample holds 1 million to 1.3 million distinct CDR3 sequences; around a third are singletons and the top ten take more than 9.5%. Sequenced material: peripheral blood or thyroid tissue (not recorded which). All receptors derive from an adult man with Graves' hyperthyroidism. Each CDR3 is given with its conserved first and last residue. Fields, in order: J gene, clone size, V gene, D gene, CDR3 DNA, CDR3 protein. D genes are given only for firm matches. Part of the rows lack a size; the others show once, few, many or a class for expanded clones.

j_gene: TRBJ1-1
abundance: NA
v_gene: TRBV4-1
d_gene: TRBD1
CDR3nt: TGCGCCAGCAGCCAAGGGGACAGGGGGACGACTGAAGCTTTCTTT
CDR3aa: CASSQGDRGTTEAFF

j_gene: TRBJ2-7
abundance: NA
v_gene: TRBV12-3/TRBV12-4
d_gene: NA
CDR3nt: TGTGCCAGCTCAGGGGACGGCACCTACGAGCAGTACTTC
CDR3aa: CASSGDGTYEQYF

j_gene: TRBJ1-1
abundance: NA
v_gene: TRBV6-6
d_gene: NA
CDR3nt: TGTGCCAGCAGTTACTCGACAGGTCAGAACACTGAAGCTTTCTTT
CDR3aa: CASSYSTGQNTEAFF

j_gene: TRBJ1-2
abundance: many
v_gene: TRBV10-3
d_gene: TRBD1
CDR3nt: TGTGCCATCAGTGATCCAGACAGGGGATTATCTGGCTACACCTTC
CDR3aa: CAISDPDRGLSGYTF

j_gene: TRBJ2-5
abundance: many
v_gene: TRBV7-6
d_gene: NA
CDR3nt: TGTGCCAGCAGCCCCCGGGACCCGCAGACCCAGTACTTC
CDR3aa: CASSPRDPQTQYF

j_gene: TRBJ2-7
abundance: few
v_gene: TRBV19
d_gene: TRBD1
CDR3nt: TGTGCCAGTAGTACGACAGGGGGATTCCTTCCAGCGTACTTC
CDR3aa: CASSTTGGFLPAYF

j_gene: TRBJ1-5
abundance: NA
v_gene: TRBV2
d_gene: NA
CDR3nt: TGTGCCAGCAGTGCTGGGGTGAGTCAGTGTCAGCCCCAGCATTTT
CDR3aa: CASSAGVSQCQPQHF

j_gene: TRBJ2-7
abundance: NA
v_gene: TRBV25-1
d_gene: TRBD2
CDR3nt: TGTGCCAGCAGCCCGATAGCGGGAGGGACCTACGAGCAGTACTTC
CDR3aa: CASSPIAGGTYEQYF

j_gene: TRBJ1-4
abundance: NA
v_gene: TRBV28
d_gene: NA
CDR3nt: TGTGCCAGCAGCCGTGGACGGACAACTAATGAAAAACTGTTTTTT
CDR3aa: CASSRGRTTNEKLFF

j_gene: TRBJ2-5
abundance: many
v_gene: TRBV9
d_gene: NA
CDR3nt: TGTGCCAGCAGCGTAGGGCCTAGTTCGGAGACCCAGTACTTC
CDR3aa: CASSVGPSSETQYF

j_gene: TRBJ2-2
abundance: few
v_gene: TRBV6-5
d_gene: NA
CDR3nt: TGTGCCAGTACCTCCAGGGGCCCCACCGGGGAGCTGTTTTTT
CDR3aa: CASTSRGPTGELFF

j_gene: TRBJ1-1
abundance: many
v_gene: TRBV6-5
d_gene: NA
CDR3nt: TGTGCCAGCAGTTACGAGGGGAAACCGAACACTGAAGCTTTCTTT
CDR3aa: CASSYEGKPNTEAFF

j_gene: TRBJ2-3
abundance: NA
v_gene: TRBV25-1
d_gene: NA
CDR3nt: TGTGCCAGCAGTGTAAATACAGACGGGGGCACAGATACGCAGTATTTT
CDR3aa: CASSVNTDGGTDTQYF

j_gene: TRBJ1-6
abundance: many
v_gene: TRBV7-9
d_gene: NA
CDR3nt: TGTGCCAGCAGCTTGGTGGAGGCCGGCAATTCACCCCTCCACTTT
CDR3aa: CASSLVEAGNSPLHF

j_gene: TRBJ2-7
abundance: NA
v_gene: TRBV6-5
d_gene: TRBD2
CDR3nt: TGTGCCAGCAGGTACGGGAGGGCCTACGAGCAGTACTTC
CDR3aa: CASRYGRAYEQYF

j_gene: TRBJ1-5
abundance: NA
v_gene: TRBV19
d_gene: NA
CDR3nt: TGTGCCAGTGCGGACACCCTCAGGCATCAGCCCCAGCATTTT
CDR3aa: CASADTLRHQPQHF

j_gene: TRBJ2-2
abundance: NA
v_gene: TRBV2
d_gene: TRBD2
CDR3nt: TGTGCCACTAGCGGGAGTCGCACCGGGGAGCTGTTTTTT
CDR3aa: CATSGSRTGELFF

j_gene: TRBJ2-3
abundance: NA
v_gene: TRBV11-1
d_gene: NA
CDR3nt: TGTGCCAGCAGCTTTCTTCCGGGGCCCACAGATACGCAGTATTTT
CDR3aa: CASSFLPGPTDTQYF

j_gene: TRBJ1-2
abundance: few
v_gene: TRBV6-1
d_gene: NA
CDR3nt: TGTGCCAGCAGTGAATACTTGGGCCCGAGGGGCCCTTCTAACTATGGCTACACCTTC
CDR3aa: CASSEYLGPRGPSNYGYTF

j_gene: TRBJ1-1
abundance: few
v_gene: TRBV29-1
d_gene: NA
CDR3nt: TGCAGCGTTGTTCTGGGTGACTCTGAAGCTTTCTTT
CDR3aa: CSVVLGDSEAFF

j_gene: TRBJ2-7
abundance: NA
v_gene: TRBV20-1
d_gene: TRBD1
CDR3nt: TGCAGTGCAAAAGGACAGGGGGCGATATACGAGCAGTACTTC
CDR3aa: CSAKGQGAIYEQYF

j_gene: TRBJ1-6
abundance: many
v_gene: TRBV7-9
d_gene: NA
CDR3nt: TGTGCCAGCCGCTCCGACCGTCCCGACAGAGATACGAGCTCCTATAATTCACCCCTCCACTTT
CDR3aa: CASRSDRPDRDTSSYNSPLHF

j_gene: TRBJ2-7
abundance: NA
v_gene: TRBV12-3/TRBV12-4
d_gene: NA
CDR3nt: TGTGCCAGCAGTCCGATCGGACGGACAACCTACGAGCAGTACTTC
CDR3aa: CASSPIGRTTYEQYF

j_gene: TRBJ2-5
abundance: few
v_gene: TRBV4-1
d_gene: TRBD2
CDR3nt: TGCGCCAGCAGCCAAGATAACCTAGCGGAAGAGACCCAGTACTTC
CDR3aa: CASSQDNLAEETQYF

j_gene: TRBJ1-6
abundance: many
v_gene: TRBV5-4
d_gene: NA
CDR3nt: TGTGCCAGCAGAAAAAACAGGGAAGATAATTCACCCCTCCACTTT
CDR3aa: CASRKNREDNSPLHF

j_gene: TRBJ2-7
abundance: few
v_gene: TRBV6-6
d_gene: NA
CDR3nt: TGTGCCAGCAGTAACGATAACGAGCAGTACTTC
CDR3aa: CASSNDNEQYF

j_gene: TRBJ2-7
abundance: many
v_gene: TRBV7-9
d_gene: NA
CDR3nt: TGTGCCAGCAGCGACTCAATAGAGCAGTACTTC
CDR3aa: CASSDSIEQYF

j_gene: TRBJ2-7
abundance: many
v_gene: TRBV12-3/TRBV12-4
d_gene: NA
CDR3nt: TGTGCCAGCAGTCCCAACAGGGTCGACGAGCAGTACTTC
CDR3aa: CASSPNRVDEQYF

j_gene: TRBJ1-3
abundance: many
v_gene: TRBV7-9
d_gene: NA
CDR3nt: TGTGCCAGCAGCCCCGGGACGGGCGGAAACACCATATATTTT
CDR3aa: CASSPGTGGNTIYF

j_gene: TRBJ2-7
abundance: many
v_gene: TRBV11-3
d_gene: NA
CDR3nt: TGTGCCAGCAGCTCCGGACCCGGATCTGGGCAGTACTTC
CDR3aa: CASSSGPGSGQYF

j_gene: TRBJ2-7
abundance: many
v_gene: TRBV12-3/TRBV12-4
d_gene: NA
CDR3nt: TGTGCCAGCAGTCCGTCGGTGGGCTCCTACGAGCAGTACTTC
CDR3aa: CASSPSVGSYEQYF

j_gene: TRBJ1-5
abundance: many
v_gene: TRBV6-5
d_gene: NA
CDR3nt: TGTGCCAGCAGTAGGACAGCCGGGGTTCAGCCCCAGCATTTT
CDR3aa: CASSRTAGVQPQHF

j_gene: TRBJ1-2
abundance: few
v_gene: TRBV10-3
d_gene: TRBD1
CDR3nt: TGTGCCATCAGTGCCGACAGGGACGGTCGGGCCTATGGCTACACCTTC
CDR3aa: CAISADRDGRAYGYTF

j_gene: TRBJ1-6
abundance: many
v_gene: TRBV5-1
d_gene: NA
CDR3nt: TGCGCCAGCAGCTTGTCGGAAAATTCACCCCTCCACTTT
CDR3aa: CASSLSENSPLHF

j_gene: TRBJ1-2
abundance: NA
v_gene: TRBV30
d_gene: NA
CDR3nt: TGTGCCTGGAGTGTGGGGTGGAACTATGGCTACACCTTC
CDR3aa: CAWSVGWNYGYTF

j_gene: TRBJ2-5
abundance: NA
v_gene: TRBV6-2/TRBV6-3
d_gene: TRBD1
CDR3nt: TGTGCCAGCAGTTACTCTCACAGGGGACAAGAGACCCAGTACTTC
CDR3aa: CASSYSHRGQETQYF

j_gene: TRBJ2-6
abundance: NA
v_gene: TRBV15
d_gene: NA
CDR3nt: TGTGCCACCAGCGCCACAGGAAAGGCCAACGTCCTGACTTTC
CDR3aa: CATSATGKANVLTF

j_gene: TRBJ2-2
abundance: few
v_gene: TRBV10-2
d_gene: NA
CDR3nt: TGCGCCAGCAGTGAGCTATTAGGCACCGGGGAGCTGTTTTTT
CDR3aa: CASSELLGTGELFF

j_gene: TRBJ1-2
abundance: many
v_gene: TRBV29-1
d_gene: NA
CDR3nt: TGCAGCGTTGAACCCCATGAGGACCCTAACTATGGCTACACCTTC
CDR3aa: CSVEPHEDPNYGYTF

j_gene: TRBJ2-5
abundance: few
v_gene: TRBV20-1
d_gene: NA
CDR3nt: TGCAGTGCTACCAAGCCTGGGGGGCAAGAGACCCAGTACTTC
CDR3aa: CSATKPGGQETQYF

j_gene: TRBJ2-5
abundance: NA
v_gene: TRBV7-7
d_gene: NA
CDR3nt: TGTGCCAGCAGTGCAAATAGCGGACAAGAGAGCCAGTACTTC
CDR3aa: CASSANSGQESQYF

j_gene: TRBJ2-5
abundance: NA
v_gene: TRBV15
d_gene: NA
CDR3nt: TGTGCCACCAGCAGAGATAAACAGATTCAAGAGACCCAGTACTTC
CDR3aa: CATSRDKQIQETQYF

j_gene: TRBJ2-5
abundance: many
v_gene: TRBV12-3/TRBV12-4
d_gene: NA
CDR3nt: TGTGCCAGCAGCTCCAAGACATTCGGGCAAGAGACCCAGTACTTC
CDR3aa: CASSSKTFGQETQYF

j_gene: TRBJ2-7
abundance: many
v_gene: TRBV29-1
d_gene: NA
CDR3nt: TGCAGCGCCGGCGTGGGGTCCCGGTTGGAGCAGTACTTC
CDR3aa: CSAGVGSRLEQYF

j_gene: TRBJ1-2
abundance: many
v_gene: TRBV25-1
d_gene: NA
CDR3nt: TGTGCCAGCAGTGGGGGACTTGGAGGTTGGGGCTACACCTTC
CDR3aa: CASSGGLGGWGYTF

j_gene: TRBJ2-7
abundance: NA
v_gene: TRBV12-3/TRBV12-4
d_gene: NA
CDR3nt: TGTGCCAGCAGTTACCCGGAGGTTCCCTACGAGCAGTACTTC
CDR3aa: CASSYPEVPYEQYF

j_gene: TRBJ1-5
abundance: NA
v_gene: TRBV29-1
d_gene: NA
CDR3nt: TGCAGCGTTGCCAGCAGTGACCCGTATCAGCCCCAGCATTTT
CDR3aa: CSVASSDPYQPQHF

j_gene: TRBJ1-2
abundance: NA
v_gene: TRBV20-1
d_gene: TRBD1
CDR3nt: TGCAGGGTAGGGACAGGGGACTTCTATGGCTACACCTTC
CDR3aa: CRVGTGDFYGYTF

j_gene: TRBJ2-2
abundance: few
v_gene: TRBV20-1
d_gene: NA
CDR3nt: TGCAGTGCCCAAGGTTGGGGGGGCGCGAACACCGGGGAGCTGTTTTTT
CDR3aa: CSAQGWGGANTGELFF

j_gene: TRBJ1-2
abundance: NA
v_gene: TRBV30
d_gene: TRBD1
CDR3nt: TGTGCCTGGGAGCTGGGACAGGATTACACCTTC
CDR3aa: CAWELGQDYTF

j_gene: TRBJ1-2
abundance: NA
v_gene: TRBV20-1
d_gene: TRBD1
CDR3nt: TGCAGTGCTAGAGATCCCGGACAGGGTTTTTCTGCTGGCTACACCTTC
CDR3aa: CSARDPGQGFSAGYTF

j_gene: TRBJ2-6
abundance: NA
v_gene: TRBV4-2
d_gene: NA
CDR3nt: TGTGCCAGCAGCCAAGAGCTTGGGGGGAGCTCCTACGTCCTGACTTTC
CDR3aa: CASSQELGGSSYVLTF

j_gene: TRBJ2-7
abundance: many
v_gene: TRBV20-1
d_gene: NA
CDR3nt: TGCAGTGCTAATGGGAGACCCTACGAGCAGTACTTC
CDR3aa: CSANGRPYEQYF

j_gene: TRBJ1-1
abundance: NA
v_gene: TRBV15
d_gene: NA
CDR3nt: TGTGCCACCAGCAGAGGTCCGGGGGGCGCTGGCACTGAAGCTTTCTTT
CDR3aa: CATSRGPGGAGTEAFF